This TCR beta chain comes out of a study of blood T cell repertoires in COVID-19. Across the study: From T cells, B-cell-depleted T cells, or PBMCs came the material, which was cDNA or gDNA.

Germline lookup yields CDR1 MDHEN and CDR2 SYDVKM. The CDR3 is 16 residues long. V lost 2 bases, J lost 1 base, and 4 bases stayed unmatched. Seattle enrolled patients during active infection and tracked them longitudinally. How the authors handled the data: For nucleated cells, counts were estimated from reference gene primer amplification. Data came from immunoSEQ multiplex PCR; TCRdb stores just in-frame clones and leaves some out. Clonal size and the V and J genes are those of that table, whereas D and trimming came from the DNA. The sample includes some 290,000 clones, about 88% seen only once; the top ten take around 11%.

The gene calls are TRBV28 and TRBJ2-2, with TRBD2 identical over 7 bases. The source material was peripheral blood. This sequence was found in a woman in her twenties or thirties with COVID-19, enrolled during active disease. The CDR3 bases are TGTGCCAGCAGTTTAGTGGCTAGCGGGAACACCGGGGAGCTGTTTTTT. Amino acids: CASSLVASGNTGELFF.